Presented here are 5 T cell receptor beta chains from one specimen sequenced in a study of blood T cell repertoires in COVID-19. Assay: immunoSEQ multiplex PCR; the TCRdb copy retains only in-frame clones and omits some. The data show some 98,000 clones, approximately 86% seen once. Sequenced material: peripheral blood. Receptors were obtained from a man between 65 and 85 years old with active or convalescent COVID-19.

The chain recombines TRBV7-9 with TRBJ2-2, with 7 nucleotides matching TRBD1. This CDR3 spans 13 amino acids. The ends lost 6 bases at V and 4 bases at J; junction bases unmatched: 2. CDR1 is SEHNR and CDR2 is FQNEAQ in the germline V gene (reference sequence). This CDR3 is CASSDRVTGELFF. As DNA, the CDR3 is TGTGCCAGCAGTGACAGGGTCACCGGGGAGCTGTTTTTT.

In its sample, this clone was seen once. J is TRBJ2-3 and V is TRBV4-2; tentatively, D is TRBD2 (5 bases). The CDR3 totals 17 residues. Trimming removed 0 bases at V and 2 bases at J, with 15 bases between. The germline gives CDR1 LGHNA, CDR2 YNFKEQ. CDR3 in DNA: TGTGCCAGCAGCCAAGATGGTACGGGGTCGCTCACAGATACGCAGTATTTT. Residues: CASSQDGTGSLTDTQYF.

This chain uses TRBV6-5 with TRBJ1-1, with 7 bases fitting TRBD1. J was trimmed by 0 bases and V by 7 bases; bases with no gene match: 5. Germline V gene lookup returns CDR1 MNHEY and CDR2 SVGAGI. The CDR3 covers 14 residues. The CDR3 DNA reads TGTGCCAGCAAAACCGGGACAGTGAACACTGAAGCTTTCTTT. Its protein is CASKTGTVNTEAFF.

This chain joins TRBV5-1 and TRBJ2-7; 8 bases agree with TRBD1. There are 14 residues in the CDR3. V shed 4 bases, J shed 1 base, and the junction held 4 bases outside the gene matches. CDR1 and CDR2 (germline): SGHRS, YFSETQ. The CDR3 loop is CASSPGQGSYEQYF. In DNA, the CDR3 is TGCGCCAGCAGCCCCGGACAGGGATCCTACGAGCAGTACTTC.

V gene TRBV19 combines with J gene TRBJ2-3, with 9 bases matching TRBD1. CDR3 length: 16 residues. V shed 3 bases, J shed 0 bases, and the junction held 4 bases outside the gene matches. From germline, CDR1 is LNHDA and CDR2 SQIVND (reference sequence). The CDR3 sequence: CASSIGTGTSTDTQYF. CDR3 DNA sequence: TGTGCCAGTAGTATCGGGACAGGGACTAGCACAGATACGCAGTATTTT.